The 8 T cell receptor beta chains in this list originate from one sample, sequenced in a study of molecular identifiers for immune sequencing clone quantification. TCRdb passed the PCR reads through MiXCR, listing each CDR3 protein once. The sample has 460,000 or so distinct CDR3 sequences, about 22% seen once. What was sequenced was naive CD8+ T cells from blood, with Jurkat cell RNA spiked in. Regarding subset: FACS-sorted CD8+CD4-CCR7+CD45RA+ naive T cells. The receptor source for this set is a human donor in good health. Some libraries in this study had Jurkat cell RNA spiked in.

In its sample, this clonotype was seen many times. The chain recombines TRBV5-1 with TRBJ2-7; possibly TRBD1 for D (5 bases). Germline V gene sequence: CDR1 SGHRS, CDR2 YFSETQ. Trimming removed 4 bases at V and 5 bases at J, with 16 bases between. CDR3 size: 14 residues. CDR3 amino acids: CASSADLGRNEQYF. The DNA for the CDR3 is TGCGCCAGCAGCGCAGACTTGGGGCGGAACGAGCAGTACTTC.

In this sample, this clonotype turned up a few times. The V call is TRBV27, the J call TRBJ2-3; 9 bases line up with TRBD2. Germline CDR1 MNHEY, CDR2 SMNVEV (reference sequence). Trimming removed 2 bases from V and 7 bases from J; junction bases left unmatched: 7. This CDR3 is built from 15 residues. The CDR3 DNA follows: TGTGCCAGCAGTTTAGCGGGAGGGGGGCGGAATACGCAGTATTTT. This sequence encodes CASSLAGGGRNTQYF.

As concerns this clonotype: A far more abundant clone sits one base away, making this likely a read error. The V gene is TRBV6-5, the J gene TRBJ1-1; tentatively, D is TRBD1 (5 bases). CDR1 MNHEY and CDR2 SVGAGI come from the germline V gene. The CDR3 spans 13 residues. The DNA for the CDR3 is TGTGCCAGCAGTTACGGGACGAACACTGGAGCTTTCTTT. Protein: CASSYGTNTGAFF.

This chain links TRBV7-9 with TRBJ2-2; TRBD1 is a possible D gene (6 bases). The CDR3 length is 15 residues. Germline V CDR1 and CDR2: SEHNR, FQNEAQ (reference sequence). V lost 4 bases and J lost 2, with 11 bases in between. CDR3 residues: CASSSGTLNTGELFF. CDR3 DNA: TGTGCCAGCAGCTCAGGGACACTCAACACCGGGGAGCTGTTTTTT.

The genes are TRBV19 and TRBJ1-5; the D is unclear. This CDR3 comprises 13 residues. V lost 5 bases and J 8 bases, leaving 13 bases between the germline ends. CDR1 LNHDA and CDR2 SQIVND come from the germline V gene (reference sequence). Here the CDR3 reads CASSSWSYEPQHF. In nucleotides, the CDR3 is TGTGCCAGTAGTTCCTGGAGCTATGAGCCCCAGCATTTT.

This clonotype was observed many times. This chain links TRBV20-1 with TRBJ2-7; D possibly corresponds to TRBD2 (5 bases). This CDR3 contains 13 residues. Deletions cut 0 bases from V and 3 bases from J, with 9 bases between. Germline V CDR1 and CDR2: DFQATT, SNEGSKA (reference sequence). The CDR3 loop is CSAREAGHYEQYF. In nucleotides, the CDR3 is TGCAGTGCTAGAGAGGCGGGTCACTACGAGCAGTACTTC.

The sample holds a few counts of this clonotype. The V and J genes are TRBV12-5 and TRBJ2-3; D call uncertain. Germline V gene lookup returns CDR1 LGHNT and CDR2 FRNRAP. Trimming pared 3 bases from V and 2 bases from J, leaving 12 bases between. The CDR3 is 15 residues long. CDR3 protein: CASGFFVGNTDTQYF. The CDR3 DNA follows: TGTGCTAGTGGTTTCTTTGTGGGAAACACAGATACGCAGTATTTT.

Remarks on this clonotype: The junction departs from the called germline gene at one end, perhaps through a read error. The chain combines TRBV11-3 with TRBJ2-4, with TRBD2 matching over 7 bases. This CDR3 has 15 residues. Looked up from germline, CDR1 is SGHNT and CDR2 is YENEEA. The CDR3 region is CAGSLHGLVEDIQYF. The CDR3 bases are TGTGCCGGCAGCTTACACGGACTAGTTGAGGACATTCAGTACTTC.